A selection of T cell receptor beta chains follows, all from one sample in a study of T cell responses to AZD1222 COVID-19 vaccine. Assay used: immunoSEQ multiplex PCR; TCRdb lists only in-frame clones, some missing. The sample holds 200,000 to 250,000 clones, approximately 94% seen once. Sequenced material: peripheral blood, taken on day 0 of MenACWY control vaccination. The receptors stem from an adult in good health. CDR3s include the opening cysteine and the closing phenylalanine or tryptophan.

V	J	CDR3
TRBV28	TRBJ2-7	CASSPGLAGAYYEQYF
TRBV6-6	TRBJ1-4	CASSRDRGDEKLFF
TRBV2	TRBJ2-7	CASLGLAAHEQYF
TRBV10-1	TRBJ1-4	CATPRESREKLFF
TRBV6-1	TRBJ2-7	CASGEGGSSYEQYF
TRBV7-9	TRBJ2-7	CASSPGDYEQYF
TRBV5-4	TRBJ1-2	CASSSPPTGRLYGYTF
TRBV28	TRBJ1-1	CASSLGGAPNTEAFF
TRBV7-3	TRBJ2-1	CASSLGLAGGLFF
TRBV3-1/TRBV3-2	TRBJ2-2	CASSQARTGELFF
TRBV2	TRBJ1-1	CASRKDMNTEAFF
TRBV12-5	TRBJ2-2	CASGLPSGVRIGELFF
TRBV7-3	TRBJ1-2	CASSLATGDGYTF
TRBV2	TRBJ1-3	CASANSGNTIYF
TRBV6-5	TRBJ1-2	CASSRNRGGYGYTF
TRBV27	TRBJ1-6	CASSLGLLSSYNSPLHF
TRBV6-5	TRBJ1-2	CASSWDRGTYGYTF
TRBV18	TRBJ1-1	CASSLKQGLNTEAFF
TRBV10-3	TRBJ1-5	CAISESWDRGRWDQPQHF
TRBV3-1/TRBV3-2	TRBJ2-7	CASSQMTSGILSYEQYF
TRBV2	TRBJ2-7	CASRWGGVGYEQYF
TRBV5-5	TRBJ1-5	CASSSPGQGAWGNQPQHF
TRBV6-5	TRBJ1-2	CASRRGSGALGYTF
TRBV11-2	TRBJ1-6	CASSPRREGPLHF
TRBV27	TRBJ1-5	CASLTGGNQPQHF
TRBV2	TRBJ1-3	CASSAGIKSTIYF
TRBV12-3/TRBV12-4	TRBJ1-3	CASSAFSGNTIYF
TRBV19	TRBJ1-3	CASSPNPRGLSGNTIYF
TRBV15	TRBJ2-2	CATSTGTGGRTGELFF